One sample yielded the 15 T cell receptor beta chains listed below, sequenced in a study of cytomegalovirus exposure and HLA in healthy donors (dated by TCRdb to about 2017). Library construction relied on the immunoSEQ multiplex PCR assay. The multiplex PCR relied on a mix of 60 forward primers for TCR Vbeta segments and 13 reverse primers for TCR Jbeta segments. TCRdb re-hosts the immuneACCESS table, in-frame sequences only. Its copies lack some clones; in the studies checked, an unresolved V gene accounts for under half of them, and the cause for the rest is not known. Within this sample are 140,000 to 150,000 clones, with 66% of them counted one time only. 6.5% of the sample belongs to the ten largest clones. Sequencing was done on a sample of PBMCs. These receptors came from a woman aged 55 to 70 in good health and CMV-seronegative.

This sequence joins TRBV7-2 and TRBJ2-7; 9 bases are shared with TRBD1. V shed 4 bases and J 1 base; nucleotides not matched to a gene: 2. The CDR3 totals 14 residues. CDR1 and CDR2 from the germline V gene are SGHTA and FQGNSA. CDR3 nucleotides: TGTGCCAGCAGCTACAGGGGGCGTTCCTACGAGCAGTACTTC. Translated, it gives CASSYRGRSYEQYF.

The chain has TRBV13 and TRBJ2-2, with 12 bases that match TRBD2. Germline loops: CDR1 PRHDT, CDR2 FYEKMQ (reference sequence). The CDR3 runs to 17 residues. Unmatched junction bases numbered 7, after V lost 3 bases and J lost 5 bases. DNA of the CDR3: TGTGCCAGCAGCTTGAGACTAGCGGGAGTCGGGACCGGGGAGCTGTTTTTT. Its translation is CASSLRLAGVGTGELFF.

The V call is TRBV7-3, the J call TRBJ2-5; 7 bases align to TRBD1. The CDR3 length is 14 residues. V lost 4 bases, J lost 5 bases, and 7 bases stayed unmatched. CDR1 and CDR2 (germline): SGHTA, FQGTGA. The DNA for the CDR3 is TGTGCCAGCAGCTCGACAGGGATAGGGGAGACCCAGTACTTC. It is translated as CASSSTGIGETQYF.

This clone was detected only a few times. V is TRBV2 and J is TRBJ2-7, with 9 bases that match TRBD2. With 10 bases clipped from V and 7 bases from J, the junction kept 14 bases outside the gene matches. Looked up from germline, CDR1 is SNHLY and CDR2 is FYNNEI. CDR3 length: 14 residues. CDR3 sequence: CATQGSLAGLEQYF. As DNA, the CDR3 is TGTGCCACCCAGGGGTCACTAGCGGGCCTGGAGCAGTACTTC.

In regard to this clone: The junction differs from germline at one of its ends, possibly a read error. The genes are TRBV5-1 and TRBJ2-2; 9 positions agree with TRBD1. CDR3 length: 12 residues. The germline V gene encodes CDR1 SGHRS and CDR2 YFSETQ. The CDR3 nucleotides are TGCGCCAGCAGCGAGAGACAGGGGGAACTGTTTTTT. Its protein is CASSERQGELFF.

This clone has only a few counts. This chain joins TRBV5-6 and TRBJ2-1; possible D gene TRBD2, 6 bases. CDR1 is SGHDT and CDR2 is YYEEEE in the germline V gene. This CDR3 spans 16 amino acids. V lost 0 bases to trimming and J lost 2 bases, with 12 bases between them. As DNA, the CDR3 is TGTGCCAGCAGCTTGGATTCTGCGGGACCCTACAATGAGCAGTTCTTC. It is translated as CASSLDSAGPYNEQFF.

The chain joins TRBV27 to TRBJ2-7; no definite D call. In germline, CDR1 is MNHEY, CDR2 SMNVEV (reference sequence). The CDR3 spans 14 residues. The V and J ends lost 5 bases and 2 bases respectively, with 13 bases between them. The CDR3 loop is CASSREPRTYEQYF. The CDR3 nucleotides are TGTGCCAGCAGTCGCGAACCCCGAACCTACGAGCAGTACTTC.

This clone was seen a few times. The chain employs TRBV9 and TRBJ2-2, with a tentative D call TRBD2 (6 bases). Germline values: CDR1 SGDLS, CDR2 YYNGEE. The ends were cut back, 0 bases at V and 7 bases at J, with 10 bases in the middle. The CDR3 sequence is 14 residues long. The CDR3 sequence is CASSVGGVYGELFF. Written as DNA, the CDR3 is TGTGCCAGCAGCGTAGGGGGGGTATACGGGGAGCTGTTTTTT.

This clone occurred many times. This rearrangement joins TRBV6-5 to TRBJ2-7; no clear D gene. The V gene lost 0 bases and the J gene lost 1 base, with 10 bases spanning the gap. This CDR3 contains 15 residues. Germline lookup yields CDR1 MNHEY and CDR2 SVGAGI. The CDR3 sequence: CASSYSGSSSYEQYF. The CDR3 DNA is TGTGCCAGCAGTTACTCGGGCAGCTCTTCCTACGAGCAGTACTTC.

The chain joins TRBV21-1 to TRBJ2-7; the DNA was not used to check the table's D call, TRBD2. TRBV21-1 is annotated as a pseudogene. The CDR3 sequence is 19 residues long. The CDR3 nucleotides read TGTGCCAGCAGCAAACCCCAAAATCCGCGACTAGCGGACCACTACGAGCAGTACTTC. This encodes CASSKPQNPRLADHYEQYF.

This clone appeared a few times. The chain combines TRBV6-6 with TRBJ2-7, with D uncertain. This CDR3 contains 15 residues. V lost 4 bases, J lost 5 bases, and 18 bases lay in between. Per germline, CDR1 MNHNY and CDR2 SVGAGI (reference sequence). CDR3 region: CASSLWAASGDEQYF. In DNA form, the CDR3 reads TGTGCCAGCAGTTTATGGGCCGCTTCAGGTGACGAGCAGTACTTC.

J is TRBJ1-2 and V is TRBV28; D not resolved. CDR3 length: 15 residues. Trimming stripped 4 bases from V and 1 base from J, with 13 bases between. CDR1 and CDR2 from the germline V gene are MDHEN and SYDVKM. CDR3 sequence (DNA): TGTGCCAGCAGTTCCTATCGGGTTTTTAACTATGGCTACACCTTC. As protein: CASSSYRVFNYGYTF.

The chain joins TRBV5-6 to TRBJ2-2; TRBD2 might be the D (5 bases). The CDR3 covers 13 residues. Trimming left V 2 bases short and J 3 bases short, with 5 bases between. The germline gives CDR1 SGHDT, CDR2 YYEEEE. The CDR3 region has the DNA TGTGCCAGCAGCTTTAGCGACACCGGGGAGCTGTTTTTT. The encoded protein is CASSFSDTGELFF.

A few counts support this clone. The chain employs TRBV4-2 and TRBJ1-1; 7 nucleotides agree with TRBD1. V lost 1 base to trimming and J lost 2 bases; unmatched junction nucleotides: 10. In germline, CDR1 is LGHNA, CDR2 YNFKEQ. The CDR3 extends over 17 amino acids. This CDR3 reads CASSQVGDSPSNTEAFF. CDR3 DNA sequence: TGTGCCAGCAGCCAAGTAGGGGACAGCCCTTCCAACACTGAAGCTTTCTTT.

Regarding this clone: The junction differs from germline at one of its ends, possibly a read error. V and J are TRBV6-1 and TRBJ2-5; 8 nucleotides agree with TRBD1. The assigned J gene may be wrong: the sequence end matches TRBJ2-7 better. CDR3 length: 15 residues. Germline-derived CDR1 and CDR2 are MNHNS and SASEGT. Written as DNA, the CDR3 is TGTGCTAGCAGTGTCTGGACAGGGCGAAACTACGAGCAGTACTTC. Protein sequence: CASSVWTGRNYEQYF.